The 28 T cell receptor beta chains below come from one sample, sequenced in a study of CD8+ T cells in alopecia areata. cDNA serving as the sequencing template came from extracted, reverse transcribed RNA. Libraries were prepared by immunoSEQ multiplex PCR; TCRdb keeps only in-frame clonotypes and omits some of them. The repertoire has about 210,000 clones, 40% to 45% of them found once; the top ten carry about 2.4%. Treatment specified: oral pan-JAK inhibitor, 5-10 mg twice daily. Sample: CD4+ T cells sorted from blood, taken at approximately week 36, from a patient treated with tofacitinib. The receptors were gathered from a human donor with alopecia areata.

The gene calls are TRBV11-2 and TRBJ1-2; D gene uncertain. Trimming removed 1 base at V and 1 base at J, with 7 bases between. CDR3 size: 14 residues. CDR1 SGHAT and CDR2 FQNNGV come from the germline V gene. This CDR3 is CASSLVGFNYGYTF. In DNA form, the CDR3 reads TGTGCCAGCAGCTTAGTTGGGTTTAACTATGGCTACACCTTC.

This clone was detected many times. The rearrangement joins TRBV14 to TRBJ2-6; 10 nucleotides line up with TRBD1. Germline CDR1 reads SGHDN; CDR2 reads FVKESK. V shed 4 bases and J 0 bases; nucleotides not matched to a gene: 0. The CDR3 consists of 16 residues. The CDR3 DNA reads TGTGCCAGCAGCCGACAGGGGGCCTCTGGGGCCAACGTCCTGACTTTC. This sequence encodes CASSRQGASGANVLTF.

The chain couples TRBV29-1 to TRBJ1-1; 8 bases align to TRBD1. The CDR3 totals 14 residues. CDR1 and CDR2 from the germline V gene are SQVTM and ANQGSEA. V gave up 7 bases and J gave up 5 bases; unmatched junction bases: 12. CDR3 DNA: TGCAGCGCGGAGGGGAGGACAGGGAGGACTGAAGCTTTCTTT. It encodes CSAEGRTGRTEAFF.

A few counts support this clone. The chain uses TRBV19 and TRBJ1-1; D not certain. The V end was cut by 5 bases, the J end by 0 bases, with 7 bases between. The CDR3 loop spans 13 amino acids. In germline, CDR1 is LNHDA, CDR2 SQIVND (reference sequence). Here the CDR3 DNA reads TGTGCCAGTAGTGTCAAGTTGAACACTGAAGCTTTCTTT. It yields the protein CASSVKLNTEAFF.

This clone has more than one count but fewer than ten. This chain uses TRBV5-1 with TRBJ2-5; D is perhaps TRBD2 (5 bases). This CDR3 is 15 amino acids long. Germline CDR1 reads SGHRS; CDR2 reads YFSETQ. V lost 4 bases and J 3 bases, leaving 16 bases between the germline ends. The chain's CDR3 is CASSREFGRKETQYF. CDR3 coding DNA: TGCGCCAGCAGCAGGGAGTTTGGCAGAAAAGAGACCCAGTACTTC.

The chain recombines TRBV27 with TRBJ2-5; 8 nucleotides line up with TRBD1. The DNA end is more similar to TRBJ2-7, so the J call may be wrong. The length of the CDR3 is 14 residues. In germline, CDR1 is MNHEY, CDR2 SMNVEV (reference sequence). DNA for the CDR3: TGTGCCAGCAGCCGGACAGGGCTGGCCTACGAGCAGTACTTC. Protein: CASSRTGLAYEQYF.

The rearrangement links TRBV21-1 to TRBJ2-5. TRBV21-1 is noted as a pseudogene. The length of the CDR3 is 14 residues. The CDR3 protein is CASIPERGKETQYF. CDR3 bases: TGTGCCAGCATCCCGGAGAGGGGAAAGGAGACCCAGTACTTC.

J is TRBJ1-1 and V is TRBV19; no clear D gene. The germline V gene encodes CDR1 LNHDA and CDR2 SQIVND (reference sequence). V lost 7 bases to trimming and J lost 7 bases, with 16 bases between them. The CDR3 length is 13 residues. The CDR3, as DNA: TGTGCCAGTACCCAGCTCGTGGCAGATGAAGCTTTCTTT. It specifies CASTQLVADEAFF. The complete variable domain, with remaining parts taken from reference TRBV19 and TRBJ1-1, reads DGGITQSPKYLFRKEGQNVTLSCEQNLNHDAMYWYRQDPGQGLRLIYYSQIVNDFQKGDIAEGYSVSREKKESFPLTVTSAQKNPTAFYLCASTQLVADEAFFGQGTRLTVV.

The sample holds a few counts of this clone. The rearrangement uses TRBV19 and TRBJ2-1; D might be TRBD1 (5 bases). The CDR3 totals 17 residues. Trimming removed 10 bases at V and 0 bases at J, with 22 bases between. The germline CDR1 and CDR2 sequences are LNHDA and SQIVND (reference sequence). CDR3 bases: TGTGCCACAAGCGTGGGGCGTAGGGCGGACTCCTACAATGAGCAGTTCTTC. Translated: CATSVGRRADSYNEQFF.

The rearrangement joins TRBV23-1 to TRBJ2-5, with a possible D match to TRBD1 (6 bases). TRBV23-1 is designated an ORF whose function remains uncertain. This CDR3 spans 15 amino acids. V was shortened by 3 bases and J by 0 bases, with 11 bases between the two germline ends. In DNA form, the CDR3 reads TGCGCCAGCAGTCACGCAGAGGGGGACCAAGAGACCCAGTACTTC. Translated, it gives CASSHAEGDQETQYF.

This clone was seen many times. This sequence joins TRBV18 and TRBJ2-1, with 10 bases matching TRBD2. J lost 7 bases, V lost 0 bases, and 9 bases had no gene match. CDR1 and CDR2 (germline): KGHSH, LQKENI. This CDR3 is built from 17 residues. The CDR3 nucleotides are TGTGCCAGCTCACCACCTACTAGCGGGACAAAAGGGAATGAGCAGTTCTTC. This sequence encodes CASSPPTSGTKGNEQFF. The full variable domain, rest sourced from reference TRBV18 and TRBJ2-1, is NAGVMQNPRHLVRRRGQEARLRCSPMKGHSHVYWYRQLPEEGLKFMVYLQKENIIDESGMPKERFSAEFPKEGPSILRIQQVVRGDSAAYFCASSPPTSGTKGNEQFFGPGTRLTVL.

V gene TRBV4-1 combines with J gene TRBJ1-2; the D gene is possibly TRBD1 (5 bases). The CDR3 has 15 amino acids. The germline CDR1 and CDR2 sequences are MGHRA and YSYEKL. Trimming stripped 4 bases from V and 0 bases from J, with 12 bases between. The CDR3 loop reads CASSPVSGPNYGYTF. In DNA form, the CDR3 reads TGCGCCAGCAGCCCCGTTTCAGGGCCTAACTATGGCTACACCTTC.

This sequence joins TRBV5-1 and TRBJ2-1, with D possibly matching TRBD1 (6 bases). Trimming took 1 base from V and 7 from J, leaving 12 bases between them. Germline V gene lookup returns CDR1 SGHRS and CDR2 YFSETQ. This CDR3 region has 14 residues. The CDR3 bases are TGCGCCAGCAGCTTGAAGGATAGGGGGAATGAGCAGTTCTTC. This translates into CASSLKDRGNEQFF. The entire variable domain, with the rest obtained from reference TRBV5-1 and TRBJ2-1, is as follows: KAGVTQTPRYLIKTRGQQVTLSCSPISGHRSVSWYQQTPGQGLQFLFEYFSETQRNKGNFPGRFSGRQFSNSRSEMNVSTLELGDSALYLCASSLKDRGNEQFFGPGTRLTVL.

Concerning this clone: The germline gene is not matched at one end of the junction; a read error may be the cause. The gene calls are TRBV10-3 and TRBJ2-4, with 9 bases that match TRBD2. CDR3 size: 15 residues. Germline V gene sequence: CDR1 ENHRY, CDR2 SYGVKD. The DNA for the CDR3 is TGTGCCATCAGCACTCCGCGCGGGGGGGGAAACATTCGGTACTTC. Amino acid sequence: CAISTPRGGGNIRYF.

The J gene is TRBJ1-1, the V gene TRBV11-1; D may be TRBD1 (5 bases). Looked up from germline, CDR1 is SGHAT and CDR2 is FQDESV (reference sequence). The V end was cut by 4 bases, the J end by 6 bases, with 18 bases between. The CDR3 runs to 15 residues. CDR3 loop: CASSSFSRVRAEAFF. The CDR3 DNA follows: TGTGCCAGCAGCTCCTTCTCCAGGGTACGGGCTGAAGCTTTCTTT.

This clone showed up just a few times. CDR3 DNA: TGTGCCAGCAGACGAACTAGCGGAACTTACAATGAGCAGTTCTTC. Translating gives CASRRTSGTYNEQFF. The gene calls are TRBV7-2 and TRBJ2-1, with 8 bases identical to TRBD2. The CDR3 has 15 amino acids. Trimming took 6 bases from V and 4 from J; bases not matched to a gene: 8. The V gene's germline CDR1 is SGHTA and CDR2 FQGNSA.

The V gene is TRBV7-2, the J gene TRBJ2-4; TRBD2 matches 7 bases. Trimming cost V 2 bases and J 15 bases; bases outside gene matches: 7. CDR1 SGHTA and CDR2 FQGNSA come from the germline V gene. The CDR3 has 12 residues. CDR3 in amino acids: CASSLQAGDPYF. DNA for the CDR3: TGTGCCAGCAGCTTACAGGCGGGAGACCCGTACTTC.

This clone was seen a few times. This rearrangement joins TRBV7-3 to TRBJ2-1; tentatively, D is TRBD2 (6 bases). Germline V gene lookup returns CDR1 SGHTA and CDR2 FQGTGA. This CDR3 is built from 14 residues. V lost 5 bases and J lost 6, with 14 bases in between. This chain's CDR3 is CASSVSGRANEQFF. CDR3 nucleotides: TGTGCCAGCAGCGTCTCCGGGAGAGCCAATGAGCAGTTCTTC.

This chain connects TRBV30 to TRBJ2-7, with 10 bases that match TRBD1. CDR1 and CDR2 from the germline V gene are GTSNPN and SVGIG (reference sequence). The CDR3 has 14 amino acids. V gave up 2 bases and J gave up 5 bases; unmatched junction bases: 6. The CDR3 DNA is TGTGCCTGGAGTCGGACAGGGGGAGGACACGAGCAGTACTTC. Its translation: CAWSRTGGGHEQYF.

The V gene is TRBV4-2, the J gene TRBJ1-5; D is perhaps TRBD1 (5 bases). The germline V gene has CDR1 LGHNA and CDR2 YNFKEQ. The CDR3 extends over 14 amino acids. Trimming removed 5 bases at V and 7 bases at J, with 15 bases between. The CDR3 reads CASSVEGRGQPQHF. Written as DNA, the CDR3 is TGTGCCAGCAGCGTCGAGGGAAGGGGCCAGCCCCAGCATTTT.

At least ten counts were recorded for this clone. CDR3 region: CASSLSAGRTDTQYF. Here the CDR3 DNA reads TGTGCCAGCAGCTTATCTGCGGGACGCACAGATACGCAGTATTTT. The chain links TRBV7-3 to TRBJ2-3; tentatively, D is TRBD2 (6 bases). Germline loops: CDR1 SGHTA, CDR2 FQGTGA. The V end lost 2 bases, the J end lost 1 base, and 10 bases lay between the germline ends. This CDR3 spans 15 amino acids.

V gene TRBV5-4 combines with J gene TRBJ2-1; D is undetermined. Germline V gene sequence: CDR1 SGHNT, CDR2 YYREEE (reference sequence). Deletions cut 5 bases from V and 0 bases from J, with 12 bases between. This CDR3 contains 15 residues. The CDR3 DNA reads TGTGCCAGCAGTGACTCAGTACCCTCCTACAATGAGCAGTTCTTC. Its protein is CASSDSVPSYNEQFF. Supplemented by reference TRBV5-4 and TRBJ2-1, the full variable domain reads ETGVTQSPTHLIKTRGQQVTLRCSSQSGHNTVSWYQQALGQGPQFIFQYYREEENGRGNFPPRFSGLQFPNYSSELNVNALELDDSALYLCASSDSVPSYNEQFFGPGTRLTVL.

V and J are TRBV28 and TRBJ1-2, with 7 bases lining up with TRBD1. J was trimmed by 7 bases and V by 5 bases; bases with no gene match: 19. Germline V gene sequence: CDR1 MDHEN, CDR2 SYDVKM. The CDR3 has 17 amino acids. The CDR3 DNA follows: TGTGCCAGCAGTCCTTCTCAGACAGGGATCTTCCTATTTGGCTACACCTTC. This translates into CASSPSQTGIFLFGYTF.

This clone appeared many times. The V gene is TRBV27, the J gene TRBJ2-1, with D possibly TRBD2 on 6 matching bases. The CDR3 spans 16 residues. V lost 3 bases and J 9 bases, leaving 21 bases between the germline ends. In germline, CDR1 is MNHEY, CDR2 SMNVEV (reference sequence). The CDR3 DNA follows: TGTGCCAGCAGTTTGGGGACTCCGAGAGGTTTGGGTGAGCAGTTCTTC. It is translated as CASSLGTPRGLGEQFF.

This clone was seen more than once but under ten times. The V and J genes are TRBV30 and TRBJ2-3, with D perhaps matching TRBD1 or TRBD2 (5 bases each). V was trimmed by 5 bases and J by 2 bases, leaving 11 bases between them. Germline V gives CDR1 GTSNPN, CDR2 SVGIG (reference sequence). CDR3 length equals 13 residues. The CDR3 reads CAWGTTHTDTQYF. CDR3 sequence (DNA): TGTGCCTGGGGGACCACTCACACAGATACGCAGTATTTT.

This clone was counted only a few times. The V and J genes are TRBV10-3 and TRBJ1-5; no definite D call. This CDR3 contains 12 residues. V lost 3 bases, J lost 4 bases, and 4 bases lay in between. Germline V CDR1 and CDR2: ENHRY, SYGVKD. The CDR3 coding sequence is TGTGCCATCAGTGATTGGAATCAGCCCCAGCATTTT. Its protein is CAISDWNQPQHF.

This chain links TRBV30 with TRBJ1-6, with D hard to call. With 8 bases removed from V and 8 bases from J, the gap between germline ends came to 16 bases. The CDR3 consists of 13 residues. Germline V gives CDR1 GTSNPN, CDR2 SVGIG (reference sequence). This CDR3 is CARGEALDSPLHF. DNA of the CDR3: TGTGCCCGCGGGGAGGCCCTAGATTCACCCCTCCACTTT.

The chain recombines TRBV7-2 with TRBJ1-2; D is uncertain. V lost 5 bases and J lost 4, with 23 bases in between. Per germline, CDR1 SGHTA and CDR2 FQGNSA. The CDR3 runs 17 residues. The CDR3 nucleotides read TGTGCCAGCAGCCCATGGGCGGGATCCAGCAGGACCTATGGCTACACCTTC. Its translation: CASSPWAGSSRTYGYTF.